Listed below are T cell receptor beta chains from one sample, sequenced in a study of shared clonotypes between healthy human individuals. The assay was immunoSEQ multiplex PCR, and TCRdb's table has in-frame clones only and misses some. Among about 700,000 clones listed, about 91% were seen once. The sample comprised naive CD8+ T cells sorted from blood. The origin of the receptors is a man aged 25-40 years in good health. Both conserved end residues are part of each CDR3. The D gene is left open where the match is weak. Only part of the rows carry a size: once, few, many, or a class if the clone is expanded.

d_gene | j_gene | abundance | v_gene | CDR3nt | CDR3aa
TRBD2 | TRBJ2-7 | NA | TRBV29-1 | TGCAGCGTGAATTTAGCGGGAGGGTACGAGCAGTACTTC | CSVNLAGGYEQYF
TRBD1 | TRBJ2-7 | NA | TRBV5-1 | TGCGCCAGCAGCGAGGGACAGGGTCTGAACGAGCAGTACTTC | CASSEGQGLNEQYF
NA | TRBJ1-3 | NA | TRBV30 | TGTGCCTGGATGGGCGGGCAGGTCCTGGGAAACACCATATATTTT | CAWMGGQVLGNTIYF
TRBD1 | TRBJ1-2 | NA | TRBV10-3 | TGTGCCATCAGTGAGTCGCAACAGGGGATCATCTATGGCTACACCTTC | CAISESQQGIIYGYTF
NA | TRBJ2-7 | NA | TRBV6-6 | TGTGCCAGCAGTTACGGGGCAGGAGGAGGCTACGAGCAGTACTTC | CASSYGAGGGYEQYF
TRBD1 | TRBJ2-3 | once | TRBV4-1 | TGCGCCAGCAGCCAACTGAATGACAGGGCCACAGATACGCAGTATTTT | CASSQLNDRATDTQYF
NA | TRBJ1-5 | NA | TRBV27 | TGTGCCAGCAGTCCGATAGGGGTTAGCAATCAGCCCCAGCATTTT | CASSPIGVSNQPQHF
TRBD2 | TRBJ2-1 | NA | TRBV19 | TGTGCCAGTAGTATCGGGCTAGCGGGGGGGCCCTCCTACAATGAGCAGTTCTTC | CASSIGLAGGPSYNEQFF
NA | TRBJ1-2 | NA | TRBV28 | TGTGCCAGCAGTACATACAGGGACTCTAACTATGGCTACACCTTC | CASSTYRDSNYGYTF
TRBD1 | TRBJ1-5 | NA | TRBV7-9 | TGTGCCAGCAGCCTGGGACAGGGGGTTCAGCCCCAGCATTTT | CASSLGQGVQPQHF
NA | TRBJ2-4 | NA | TRBV7-9 | TGTGCCAGCAGCGGGAGCGAATTGGCCCTAACCCTAAACATTCAGTACTTC | CASSGSELALTLNIQYF
NA | TRBJ2-7 | NA | TRBV25-1 | TGTGCCAGCAGTGACCCGGGCCCCTTTAAGTACGAGCAGTACTTC | CASSDPGPFKYEQYF
TRBD2 | TRBJ2-7 | many | TRBV7-9 | TGTGCCAGCAGCTTAGCCGATAGCGGGAACTACGAGCAGTACTTC | CASSLADSGNYEQYF
NA | TRBJ1-4 | once | TRBV6-6 | TGTGCCAGCAGTTACTCGAGTTGGGGGGCTCATGAAAAACTGTTTTTT | CASSYSSWGAHEKLFF
TRBD1 | TRBJ1-5 | NA | TRBV28 | TGTGCCAGCAGTCCGACAGGGATAGGGCAGCCCCAGCATTTT | CASSPTGIGQPQHF
NA | TRBJ1-5 | NA | TRBV7-9 | TGTGCCAGCAGCTTAGCGCAAGGGAGAGGTCAGCCCCAGCATTTT | CASSLAQGRGQPQHF
NA | TRBJ1-1 | NA | TRBV29-1 | TGCAGCGTTGGTACAGCGGGCGAGGGCACTGAAGCTTTCTTT | CSVGTAGEGTEAFF
NA | TRBJ2-1 | NA | TRBV4-1 | TGCGCCAGCAGCCAAGAACTGGTCCAGGACGGGAATGAGCAGTTCTTC | CASSQELVQDGNEQFF
NA | TRBJ2-7 | NA | TRBV2 | TGTGCCAGCACGAGAATAGGGGCCTCCTACGAGCAGTACTTC | CASTRIGASYEQYF
NA | TRBJ2-1 | once | TRBV18 | TGTGCCAGCTCAAAGAGGGACCCCTTCAATGAGCAGTTCTTC | CASSKRDPFNEQFF
NA | TRBJ2-2 | NA | TRBV6-5 | TGTGCCAGCAGTGATACAGGGTCCACCGGGGAGCTGTTTTTT | CASSDTGSTGELFF
TRBD1 | TRBJ2-5 | NA | TRBV5-1 | TGCGCCAGCAGCCCTGACAGGGGGCTTCAGACCCAGTACTTC | CASSPDRGLQTQYF
NA | TRBJ1-4 | NA | TRBV5-1 | TGCGCCAGCAGCTTGTCCAATTTGGGTAATGAAAAACTGTTTTTT | CASSLSNLGNEKLFF
NA | TRBJ1-1 | NA | TRBV7-3 | TGTGCCAGCAGCTTACCCCCCCATGGAGCTTTCTTT | CASSLPPHGAFF
TRBD1 | TRBJ1-4 | NA | TRBV28 | TGTGCCAGCACATCACAGGGGGCGGGCAGCGATAATGAAAAACTGTTTTTT | CASTSQGAGSDNEKLFF
TRBD2 | TRBJ2-1 | NA | TRBV2 | TGTGCCAGCAGTGTGGAGCGGGACGGGAGCTCCTACAATGAGCAGTTCTTC | CASSVERDGSSYNEQFF
TRBD1 | TRBJ1-1 | NA | TRBV28 | TGTGCCAGCAGTTTAGACAGGGGCTACACTGAAGCTTTCTTT | CASSLDRGYTEAFF
NA | TRBJ1-1 | few | TRBV27 | TGTGCCAGCGGATCCAGGCGATTTAACACTGAAGCTTTCTTT | CASGSRRFNTEAFF
NA | TRBJ2-7 | NA | TRBV29-1 | TGCAGCGTCCAGGGGTTATACGAGCAGTACTTC | CSVQGLYEQYF
NA | TRBJ2-1 | NA | TRBV28 | TGTGCCAGCAGGCGGCCGCCAGGATCACCACACAATGAGCAGTTCTTC | CASRRPPGSPHNEQFF
NA | TRBJ2-7 | NA | TRBV5-1 | TGCGCCAGCAGCTCGGACACCGTTGGGGTCGAGCAGTACTTC | CASSSDTVGVEQYF
NA | TRBJ2-7 | NA | TRBV5-8 | TGTGCCTTCATCCGGGGCTCTTGGGAGCAGTACTTC | CAFIRGSWEQYF
NA | TRBJ1-4 | NA | TRBV29-1 | TGCAGCGTTGAAGTAGGACTTGAGAGTACAACTAATGAAAAACTGTTTTTT | CSVEVGLESTTNEKLFF
NA | TRBJ2-2 | once | TRBV4-1 | TGCGCCAGCAGCCAAGGGTCTCGAGAGTGGCCCGGGGAGCTGTTTTTT | CASSQGSREWPGELFF
NA | TRBJ2-1 | NA | TRBV29-1 | TGCAGCGTCGAGTACAATGAGCAGTTCTTC | CSVEYNEQFF
NA | TRBJ2-2 | few | TRBV6-1 | TGTGCCAGCAGTGGGGAGGTCGGGAGTTACACCGGGGAGCTGTTTTTT | CASSGEVGSYTGELFF
NA | TRBJ2-1 | NA | TRBV28 | TGTGCCAGCAGTTTTGGCCGGGGCCCCTACAATGAGCAGTTCTTC | CASSFGRGPYNEQFF
NA | TRBJ2-1 | NA | TRBV9 | TGTGCCAGCAGCGTAGAGTCGGCAGGGCCCTACAATGAGCAGTTCTTC | CASSVESAGPYNEQFF
NA | TRBJ2-7 | NA | TRBV2 | TGTGCCAGCAGTGAACCCTCCCGGCCCTACGAGCAGTACTTC | CASSEPSRPYEQYF
TRBD2 | TRBJ2-7 | NA | TRBV7-6 | TGTGCCAGCAGCTCCAGCGGGACTCGGTCCTACGAGCAGTACTTC | CASSSSGTRSYEQYF
NA | TRBJ2-1 | once | TRBV19 | TGTGCCAGTAGTATTGGAATGAATCCCTACAATGAGCAGTTCTTC | CASSIGMNPYNEQFF
TRBD1 | TRBJ2-7 | once | TRBV14 | TGTGCCAGCAGCCACAAAACCGGGACAGGGGCGCTCACCTACGAGCAGTACTTC | CASSHKTGTGALTYEQYF
NA | TRBJ2-3 | few | TRBV9 | TGTGCCAGCAGCCTATCGGGACTCCCGCCAGATACGCAGTATTTT | CASSLSGLPPDTQYF
TRBD2 | TRBJ2-1 | NA | TRBV27 | TGTGCCAGCAGTTTGTCGGGGGGCAATGAGCAGTTCTTC | CASSLSGGNEQFF
TRBD1 | TRBJ2-7 | once | TRBV7-6 | TGTGCCAGCAGCTCCTCGACAGGGGGCTACGAGCAGTACTTC | CASSSSTGGYEQYF
NA | TRBJ1-2 | NA | TRBV18 | TGTGCCAGCTCAGACGCCGGGGCCTATGGCTACACCTTC | CASSDAGAYGYTF
NA | TRBJ1-4 | NA | TRBV28 | TGTGCCACCTCCCCCGGGGCAGCAACTAATGAAAAACTGTTTTTT | CATSPGAATNEKLFF
TRBD1 | TRBJ1-4 | NA | TRBV27 | TGTGCCAGCAGTCTCCAACAGGGGGCTGTTGAAAAACTGTTTTTT | CASSLQQGAVEKLFF
NA | TRBJ2-7 | NA | TRBV10-2 | TGCGCCAGCAGTGAGGGCGTCGCTAGCTCCTACGAGCAGTACTTC | CASSEGVASSYEQYF
NA | TRBJ2-7 | NA | TRBV7-9 | TGTGCCAGCAGCTTAGTCGGCTACGAGCAGTACTTC | CASSLVGYEQYF
NA | TRBJ1-1 | NA | TRBV28 | TGTGCCAGCAGTTTGGAGGGTTTAAAGAACACTGAAGCTTTCTTT | CASSLEGLKNTEAFF
TRBD1 | TRBJ1-4 | NA | TRBV4-1 | TGCGCCAGCAGCGGCAGGGGGACCTATGAAAAACTGTTTTTT | CASSGRGTYEKLFF
TRBD2 | TRBJ2-3 | NA | TRBV7-9 | TGTGCCAGCCACTCGCTCCTTATGCGGGAGGAAGCAGATACGCAGTATTTT | CASHSLLMREEADTQYF
TRBD2 | TRBJ2-1 | NA | TRBV9 | TGTGCCAGCAGCTCTGGAGCGGGGCTTCACAATGAGCAGTTCTTC | CASSSGAGLHNEQFF
NA | TRBJ2-1 | NA | TRBV5-1 | TGCGCCAGCAGCTTGGGGGTTTCGGTTCGAAGAAACAATGAGCAGTTCTTC | CASSLGVSVRRNNEQFF
NA | TRBJ1-1 | once | TRBV7-6 | TGTGCCAGCAGCCCCAATGCCGACGCAGGGTCGCCTGAAGCTTTCTTT | CASSPNADAGSPEAFF
NA | TRBJ2-7 | NA | TRBV27 | TGTGCCAGCAGTGTAACAGGCCACGAGCAGTACTTC | CASSVTGHEQYF